These 14 T cell receptor beta chains share one sample of origin, sequenced in a study of T cells in Graves' hyperthyroidism and ophthalmopathy. RNA transcripts provided the source from which TCR beta CDR3 regions were amplified. With the HTBI primer set, the TCR CDR3 went through a first round of RT-PCR. TCRdb itself ran the multiplex PCR reads through MiXCR, one entry per CDR3 protein. The sample consists of over 700,000 distinct CDR3 sequences, 35% to 40% of them appearing once. Sequencing used blood. These receptors all stem from a man aged 18 to 30 with Graves' hyperthyroidism.

Ten or more counts support this clonotype. The chain joins TRBV19 to TRBJ2-7; 10 nucleotides agree with TRBD2. This CDR3 region has 13 residues. Losses at the gene ends were 7 bases for V and 2 bases for J; bases not matched to a gene: 2. Germline CDR1 and CDR2: LNHDA and SQIVND (reference sequence). CDR3: CASKLAGAYEQYF. CDR3 sequence (DNA): TGTGCCAGTAAGCTAGCGGGGGCCTACGAGCAGTACTTC.

This clonotype has a count of ten or more. This chain uses TRBV29-1 with TRBJ2-2; D unclear. This CDR3 region has 13 residues. V lost 3 bases, J lost 2 bases, and 7 bases lay in between. The V gene's germline CDR1 is SQVTM and CDR2 ANQGSEA. The CDR3 DNA is TGCAGCGTTGATATCGGTAACACCGGGGAGCTGTTTTTT. Translated, it gives CSVDIGNTGELFF.

A note on this clonotype: Here the CDR3 omits its conserved ending phenylalanine or tryptophan, so a read error is the likely source. The genes are TRBV9 and TRBJ2-5, with D hard to call. The CDR3 runs to 11 residues. Trimming removed 5 bases from V and 5 bases from J, with 7 bases in between. Germline V gene lookup returns CDR1 SGDLS and CDR2 YYNGEE. The CDR3 sequence is CASSYAETQYL. CDR3 bases: TGTGCCAGCAGTTACGCGGAGACCCAGTACCTC.

The chain uses TRBV5-1 and TRBJ2-7, with unresolved D. CDR3 length: 15 amino acids. V was clipped by 1 base and J by 2 bases, with 13 bases between them. Germline V lookup: CDR1 SGHRS, CDR2 YFSETQ. CDR3 in amino acids: CASSLMDVTAYEQYF. In DNA, the CDR3 is TGCGCCAGCAGCTTGATGGACGTAACCGCCTACGAGCAGTACTTC.

With respect to this clonotype: One end of the junction varies from germline; a read error may be responsible. The chain couples TRBV6-5 to TRBJ1-3, with no clear D. Germline CDR1 and CDR2: MNHEY and SVGAGI. CDR3 size: 11 residues. CDR3 bases: TGTGCCAGCGGTGGCGGGAACAGCATATATTTT. Translating gives CASGGGNSIYF.

In its sample, this clonotype was seen a few times. The J gene is TRBJ1-5, the V gene TRBV20-1, with a tentative D call TRBD1 (6 bases). V was shortened by 0 bases and J by 7 bases, with 13 bases between the two germline ends. Germline-derived CDR1 and CDR2 are DFQATT and SNEGSKA (reference sequence). The CDR3 covers 14 residues. Here the CDR3 reads CSARDFTGSQPQHF. CDR3 nucleotide sequence: TGCAGTGCTAGAGATTTTACAGGGTCACAGCCCCAGCATTTT.

This clonotype was seen at least ten times. J is TRBJ1-5 and V is TRBV2; D uncertain. Germline CDR1 is SNHLY and CDR2 is FYNNEI. V was pared by 4 bases and J by 0 bases, with 7 bases between. The CDR3 is made up of 14 amino acids. The CDR3 is CASSGQNSNQPQHF. The CDR3 DNA reads TGTGCCAGCAGTGGGCAGAATAGCAATCAGCCCCAGCATTTT.

The chain combines TRBV29-1 with TRBJ2-5; 10 nucleotides align to TRBD2. Germline assignment: CDR1 SQVTM and CDR2 ANQGSEA. Germline trimming cut 3 bases from V and 4 bases from J; bases unmatched to any gene: 5. The CDR3 is made up of 14 amino acids. The chain's CDR3 is CSVDSSSGGETQYF. As DNA, the CDR3 is TGCAGCGTTGATAGTTCTAGCGGGGGAGAGACCCAGTACTTC.

This clonotype came up many times. J is TRBJ1-1 and V is TRBV10-3; tentatively, D is TRBD1 (5 bases). Trimming pared 8 bases from V and 6 bases from J, leaving 13 bases between. The CDR3 has 12 amino acids. CDR1 ENHRY and CDR2 SYGVKD come from the germline V gene. The CDR3 is CAIGGGEAEAFF. In DNA form, the CDR3 reads TGTGCCATCGGTGGGGGAGAGGCTGAAGCTTTCTTT.

The rearrangement links TRBV7-2 to TRBJ1-1; D gene ambiguous. The germline V gene encodes CDR1 SGHTA and CDR2 FQGNSA. V gave up 11 bases and J gave up 1 base, with 8 bases separating them. The CDR3 length is 11 residues. The DNA of the CDR3 is TGTGCCGGCGGCGCGAACACTGAAGCTTTCTTT. Amino acid sequence: CAGGANTEAFF.

The V and J genes are TRBV20-1 and TRBJ2-5; 11 bases match TRBD2. J was trimmed by 2 bases and V by 5 bases; bases with no gene match: 10. Germline CDR1 is DFQATT and CDR2 is SNEGSKA (reference sequence). The CDR3 has 16 residues. CDR3 coding DNA: TGCAGTGCTCCCCTCGGGACTAGCGGACCTCAAGAGACCCAGTACTTC. Its translation: CSAPLGTSGPQETQYF.

This clonotype came up many times. The gene calls are TRBV2 and TRBJ2-5; 7 bases map to TRBD1. The CDR3 length is 13 residues. CDR1 SNHLY and CDR2 FYNNEI come from the germline V gene. V was pared by 4 bases and J by 5 bases, with 4 bases of the junction left unmatched. CDR3 loop: CASSGQGAETQYF. In DNA, the CDR3 is TGTGCCAGCAGTGGACAGGGAGCGGAGACCCAGTACTTC. Full variable domain (outside the CDR3, taken from reference TRBV2 and TRBJ2-5): EPEVTQTPSHQVTQMGQEVILRCVPISNHLYFYWYRQILGQKVEFLVSFYNNEISEKSEIFDDQFSVERPDGSNFTLKIRSTKLEDSAMYFCASSGQGAETQYFGPGTRLLVL.

The rearrangement joins TRBV6-5 to TRBJ1-1; no clear D gene. The CDR3 is 14 amino acids. Germline V gene lookup returns CDR1 MNHEY and CDR2 SVGAGI. V lost 2 bases and J lost 4, with 11 bases in between. CDR3 in amino acids: CASSYEAPATEAFF. The CDR3 DNA sequence: TGTGCCAGCAGTTACGAGGCACCCGCCACTGAAGCTTTCTTT.

The chain joins TRBV7-9 to TRBJ2-7; D might be TRBD2 (6 bases). V lost 7 bases to trimming and J lost 6 bases, with 25 bases between them. The CDR3 runs to 16 residues. Germline V gene sequence: CDR1 SEHNR, CDR2 FQNEAQ (reference sequence). The CDR3, as DNA: TGTGCCAGCACCCACGCGGGGACCACCTCGGCGGTCGAGCAGTACTTC. This translates into CASTHAGTTSAVEQYF.